The next 8 T cell receptor beta chains were all read from a single sample in a study of T-cell memory formation after mild COVID-19. TCRdb itself ran the 5' RACE reads through MiXCR, one entry per CDR3 protein. The repertoire consists of hundreds of thousands of distinct CDR3 sequences, with 20% to 25% occurring once and the leading ten covering roughly 8.1%. The sequencing sample was made of PBMCs or a T cell subset sorted from them (not recorded which). The receptors were gathered from an adult woman who had mild COVID-19 (a few samples of this study predate the infection). Cell type and time point are not known.

This clonotype occurred a few times. This rearrangement joins TRBV18 to TRBJ1-1; TRBD1 is a possible D gene (5 bases). Germline V gives CDR1 KGHSH, CDR2 LQKENI. CDR3 size: 13 residues. Trimming took 11 bases from V and 3 from J, leaving 16 bases between them. The DNA for the CDR3 is TGTGCCGCGTCCTGGGGCAGGGACACTGAAGCTTTCTTT. It yields the protein CAASWGRDTEAFF.

This clonotype was detected once. The chain uses TRBV7-9 and TRBJ2-5; D ambiguous. This CDR3 has 13 amino acids. Germline assignment: CDR1 SEHNR and CDR2 FQNEAQ (reference sequence). The ends were cut back, 5 bases at V and 4 bases at J, with 11 bases in the middle. CDR3 sequence reads: CASSPPVGETQYF. CDR3 nucleotide sequence: TGTGCCAGCAGCCCGCCAGTCGGAGAGACCCAGTACTTC.

The chain links TRBV30 to TRBJ2-1, with D possibly being TRBD2 (6 bases). CDR3 length equals 14 residues. Germline V gene data show CDR1 as GTSNPN and CDR2 as SVGIG (reference sequence). The germline V and J ends were trimmed by 3 bases and 3 bases, with 12 bases remaining between them. This CDR3 is CAWSTWGVYNEQFF. The CDR3 DNA is TGTGCCTGGAGCACGTGGGGGGTCTACAATGAGCAGTTCTTC.

This clonotype has more than one count but fewer than ten. The chain recombines TRBV11-1 with TRBJ1-2; D unresolved. This CDR3 comprises 14 residues. The germline gives CDR1 SGHAT, CDR2 FQDESV (reference sequence). V gave up 5 bases and J gave up 8 bases, with 18 bases separating them. CDR3 nucleotide sequence: TGTGCCAGCAGCCCAGGAGGAGGGTTCGGGGGCTACACCTTC. Translation gives CASSPGGGFGGYTF.

This chain uses TRBV9 with TRBJ2-2; 8 positions match TRBD1. The ends lost 0 bases at V and 4 bases at J; junction bases unmatched: 2. In germline, CDR1 is SGDLS, CDR2 YYNGEE. The CDR3 spans 15 residues. DNA for the CDR3: TGTGCCAGCAGCGTAGCACAGGGGGGCACCGGGGAGCTGTTTTTT. Translating gives CASSVAQGGTGELFF. Filled out from reference TRBV9 and TRBJ2-2, the complete variable domain reads DSGVTQTPKHLITATGQRVTLRCSPRSGDLSVYWYQQSLDQGLQFLIQYYNGEERAKGNILERFSAQQFPDLHSELNLSSLELGDSALYFCASSVAQGGTGELFFGEGSRLTVL.

The rearrangement joins TRBV24-1 to TRBJ2-2; D unclear. The CDR3 consists of 15 residues. Trimming removed 5 bases from V and 1 base from J, with 10 bases in between. CDR1 is KGHDR and CDR2 is SFDVKD in the germline V gene. CDR3 loop: CATSGARLNTGELFF. The CDR3 DNA reads TGTGCCACCAGTGGAGCACGGCTGAACACCGGGGAGCTGTTTTTT.

V usage is TRBV9 and J usage is TRBJ1-1; D unresolved. V shed 4 bases and J shed 6 bases, with 16 bases lying between them. The CDR3 is 14 residues long. Germline CDR1 SGDLS, CDR2 YYNGEE. The CDR3 protein is CASSPRPERAEAFF. The CDR3 DNA sequence: TGTGCCAGCAGCCCACGACCGGAAAGGGCTGAAGCTTTCTTT.

This clonotype was found a few times. The chain joins TRBV4-1 to TRBJ1-2; the match to TRBD1 covers 10 bases. The trim removed 8 bases at V and 7 bases at J, leaving 10 bases unmatched. Germline V lookup: CDR1 MGHRA, CDR2 YSYEKL. There are 14 residues in the CDR3. The CDR3 DNA reads TGCGCCAGCGGTTTCGGGGACAGGGGAGTTGGCTACACCTTC. Protein sequence: CASGFGDRGVGYTF.